The 9 T cell receptor beta chains below all came from one sample that was sequenced in a study of T-cell memory formation after mild COVID-19. MiXCR was run by TCRdb on the 5' RACE reads, yielding one entry per CDR3 protein. The table shows around 100,000 distinct CDR3 sequences, with approximately 21% occurring only once. The sample taken for sequencing was PBMCs or a T cell subset sorted from them (not recorded which). Receptor source: a young man who had mild COVID-19 (a few samples of this study predate the infection). Cell type and time point are not known.

This clonotype has just a few counts. CDR3 nucleotides: TGTGCCAGCAGCTTCAGGGTATTGGAGACCCAGTACTTC. It codes for CASSFRVLETQYF. The genes are TRBV7-8 and TRBJ2-5, with a possible D match to TRBD1 (5 bases). The V and J ends lost 3 bases and 5 bases respectively, with 10 bases between them. CDR1 SGHVS and CDR2 FQNEAQ come from the germline V gene. The CDR3 is 13 residues long.

Only a few counts were recorded for this clonotype. This rearrangement joins TRBV7-3 to TRBJ2-3, with 8 bases identical to TRBD2. Losses at the gene ends were 3 bases for V and 4 bases for J; bases not matched to a gene: 6. Germline CDR1 is SGHTA and CDR2 is FQGTGA. This CDR3 has 15 amino acids. Here the CDR3 reads CASSLGTSGSDTQYF. In nucleotides, the CDR3 is TGTGCCAGCAGCTTGGGGACTAGTGGTTCAGATACGCAGTATTTT. The entire variable domain, with the rest obtained from reference TRBV7-3 and TRBJ2-3, is as follows: GAGVSQTPSNKVTEKGKYVELRCDPISGHTALYWYRQSLGQGPEFLIYFQGTGAADDSGLPNDRFFAVRPEGSVSTLKIQRTERGDSAVYLCASSLGTSGSDTQYFGPGTRLTVL.

A few counts support this clonotype. The genes are TRBV5-4 and TRBJ2-7, with TRBD1 matching 8 bases. The CDR3 contains 14 residues. Trimming took 3 bases from V and 3 from J; bases not matched to a gene: 5. Looked up from germline, CDR1 is SGHNT and CDR2 is YYREEE (reference sequence). The CDR3 here is CASSSGTGVYEQYF. The CDR3, as DNA: TGTGCCAGCAGCTCCGGGACAGGCGTCTACGAGCAGTACTTC.

The gene calls are TRBV19 and TRBJ2-3; 7 bases align to TRBD1. After removal of 4 bases from V and 3 bases from J, the junction contained 4 bases not matched to a gene. The CDR3 spans 14 residues. The germline CDR1 and CDR2 sequences are LNHDA and SQIVND (reference sequence). The CDR3 is CASSNRQGTDTQYF. The CDR3 DNA follows: TGTGCCAGTAGTAACCGACAGGGAACAGATACGCAGTATTTT.

V is TRBV20-1 and J is TRBJ2-3, with TRBD2 matching over 8 bases. There are 16 residues in the CDR3. Germline loops: CDR1 DFQATT, CDR2 SNEGSKA (reference sequence). J lost 2 bases, V lost 0 bases, and 7 bases had no gene match. CDR3 DNA sequence: TGCAGTGCTAGAGATCAAGCGGGGGCCGACACAGATACGCAGTATTTT. Amino acids: CSARDQAGADTDTQYF.

This clonotype came up a few times. The chain recombines TRBV7-9 with TRBJ2-2, with a possible D match to TRBD2 (6 bases). Germline V gene sequence: CDR1 SEHNR, CDR2 FQNEAQ (reference sequence). CDR3 length: 13 amino acids. Trimming cost V 5 bases and J 4 bases, with 8 bases left between them. The CDR3 DNA reads as TGTGCCAGCAGCGGGGGGTCCACCGGGGAGCTGTTTTTT. Amino acid sequence: CASSGGSTGELFF.

This clonotype was found a few times. This chain joins TRBV3-1 and TRBJ2-1; D remains unclear. V lost 0 bases and J lost 6, with 0 bases in between. Germline V gene sequence: CDR1 LGHDT, CDR2 YNNKEL (reference sequence). This CDR3 has 11 residues. CDR3 region: CASSQDNEQFF. CDR3 DNA: TGTGCCAGCAGCCAAGACAATGAGCAGTTCTTC.

This clonotype showed up just a few times. The chain is built from TRBV11-2 and TRBJ1-3; 7 nucleotides align to TRBD1. Unmatched junction bases numbered 7, after V lost 5 bases and J lost 0 bases. The CDR3 sequence is 16 residues long. Germline CDR1 and CDR2: SGHAT and FQNNGV. CDR3 sequence: CASSGRTGNSGNTIYF. In nucleotides, the CDR3 is TGTGCCAGCAGCGGAAGGACAGGCAACTCTGGAAACACCATATATTTT.

V is TRBV7-8 and J is TRBJ2-1, with 11 bases identical to TRBD2. The CDR3 consists of 17 residues. The germline V gene encodes CDR1 SGHVS and CDR2 FQNEAQ. The J segment lost 0 bases and the V segment lost 4 bases, leaving 5 bases of the junction unmatched. DNA for the CDR3: TGTGCCAGCAGCTCGGGACTAGCGGTCGTCTCCTACAATGAGCAGTTCTTC. Translation gives CASSSGLAVVSYNEQFF.